This entry features one TCR beta chain sequence. The sample is drawn from a study of blood T cell repertoires in COVID-19. The wider study: The origin of the acute and convalescent COVID-19 samples was the United States, Italy and Spain. PBMCs, B-cell-depleted T cells, or T cells were the source of the cDNA or gDNA that made up the material.

In the authors' methods: By means of reference gene primer amplification, nucleated cell counts were estimated. Generated by immunoSEQ multiplex PCR, the TCRdb table keeps only in-frame clones and is missing some. V and J calls and clone size are copied from that table; D and trimming were computed from the DNA. The top ten hold about 8.8% of the sample, which has approximately 41,000 clones, approximately 86% seen once. The germline V and J ends were trimmed by 2 bases and 5 bases, with 9 bases remaining between them. Germline CDR1 SNHLY, CDR2 FYNNEI. This CDR3 is 13 amino acids long. The chain has TRBV2 and TRBJ1-2, with D possibly matching TRBD1 (6 bases). The receptor's source is an elderly woman with active COVID-19. The sequencing sample was made of peripheral blood. The CDR3 loop reads CASSETGYYGYTF. The CDR3 DNA reads TGTGCCAGCAGTGAAACAGGGTATTATGGCTACACCTTC.